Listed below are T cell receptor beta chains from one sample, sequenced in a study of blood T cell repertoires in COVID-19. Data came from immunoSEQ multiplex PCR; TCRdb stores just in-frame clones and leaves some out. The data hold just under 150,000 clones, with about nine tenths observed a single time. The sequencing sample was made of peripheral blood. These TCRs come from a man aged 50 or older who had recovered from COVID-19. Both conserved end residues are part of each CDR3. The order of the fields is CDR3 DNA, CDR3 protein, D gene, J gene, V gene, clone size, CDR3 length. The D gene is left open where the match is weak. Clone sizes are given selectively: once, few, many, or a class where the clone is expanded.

DNA: TGTGCCAGCAGCCCCCATCGAACAGGGATGAACACTGAAGCTTTCTTT
CDR3: CASSPHRTGMNTEAFF
D: .
J: TRBJ1-1
V: TRBV9
size: .
length: 16

DNA: TGCAGTGCTATTAGATCGACTGAAGCTTTCTTT
CDR3: CSAIRSTEAFF
D: .
J: TRBJ1-1
V: TRBV20-1
size: many
length: 11

DNA: TGTGCCAGCAGTTGGGGACAGGGGTTTGGCTACACCTTC
CDR3: CASSWGQGFGYTF
D: TRBD1
J: TRBJ1-2
V: TRBV6-5
size: .
length: 13

DNA: TGTGCCAGCAGCGTAGGAACAGGGACTAATGAAAAACTGTTTTTT
CDR3: CASSVGTGTNEKLFF
D: .
J: TRBJ1-4
V: TRBV9
size: .
length: 15

DNA: TGTGCCAGCAGCACCCCTGGGGGGGGCAGGAACAATGAGCAGTTCTTC
CDR3: CASSTPGGGRNNEQFF
D: .
J: TRBJ2-1
V: TRBV9
size: .
length: 16

DNA: TGTGCCTGGAGTTACGGGTCAGATCAGCCCCAGCATTTT
CDR3: CAWSYGSDQPQHF
D: .
J: TRBJ1-5
V: TRBV30
size: .
length: 13

DNA: TGTGCCAGCAGCCGGGACAGAAATTCACCCCTCCACTTT
CDR3: CASSRDRNSPLHF
D: TRBD1
J: TRBJ1-6
V: TRBV6-4
size: .
length: 13

DNA: TGTGCTAGTGGTTCCGGCGTTGGGGGCCCAGATACGCAGTATTTT
CDR3: CASGSGVGGPDTQYF
D: .
J: TRBJ2-3
V: TRBV12-5
size: .
length: 15

DNA: TGTGCCAGCAGTTACTCGAATAGACAGGGGGGGGACATTCAGTACTTC
CDR3: CASSYSNRQGGDIQYF
D: TRBD1
J: TRBJ2-4
V: TRBV6-5
size: .
length: 16

DNA: TGCGCCAGCAGCTTGGGGAGGGCTCGGATGAACACTGAAGCTTTCTTT
CDR3: CASSLGRARMNTEAFF
D: .
J: TRBJ1-1
V: TRBV5-1
size: .
length: 16